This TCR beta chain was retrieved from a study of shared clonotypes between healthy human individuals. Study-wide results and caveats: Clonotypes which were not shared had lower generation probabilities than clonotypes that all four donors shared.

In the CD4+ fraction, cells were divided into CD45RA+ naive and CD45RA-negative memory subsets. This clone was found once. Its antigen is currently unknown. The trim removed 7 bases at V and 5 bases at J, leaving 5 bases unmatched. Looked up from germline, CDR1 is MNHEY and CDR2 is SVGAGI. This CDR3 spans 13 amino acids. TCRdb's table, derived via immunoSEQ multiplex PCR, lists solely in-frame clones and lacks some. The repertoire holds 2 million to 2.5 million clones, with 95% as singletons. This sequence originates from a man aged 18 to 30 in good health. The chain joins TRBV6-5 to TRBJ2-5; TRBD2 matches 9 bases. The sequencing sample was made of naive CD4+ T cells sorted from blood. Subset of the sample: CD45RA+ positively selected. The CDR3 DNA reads TGTGCCAGCAAAATAGCGGGAGCCGAGACCCAGTACTTC. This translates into CASKIAGAETQYF.